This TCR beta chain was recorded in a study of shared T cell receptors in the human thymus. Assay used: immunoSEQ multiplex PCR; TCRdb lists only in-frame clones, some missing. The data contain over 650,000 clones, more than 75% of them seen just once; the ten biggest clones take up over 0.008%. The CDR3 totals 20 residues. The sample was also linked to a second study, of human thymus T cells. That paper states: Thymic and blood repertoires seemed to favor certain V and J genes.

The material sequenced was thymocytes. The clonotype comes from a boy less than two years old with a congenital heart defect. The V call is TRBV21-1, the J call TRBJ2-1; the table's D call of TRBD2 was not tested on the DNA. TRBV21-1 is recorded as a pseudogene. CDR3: CASSKGAPPPAGGPYNEQFF. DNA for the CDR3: TGTGCCAGCAGCAAAGGGGCTCCTCCTCCAGCGGGGGGCCCCTACAATGAGCAGTTCTTC.